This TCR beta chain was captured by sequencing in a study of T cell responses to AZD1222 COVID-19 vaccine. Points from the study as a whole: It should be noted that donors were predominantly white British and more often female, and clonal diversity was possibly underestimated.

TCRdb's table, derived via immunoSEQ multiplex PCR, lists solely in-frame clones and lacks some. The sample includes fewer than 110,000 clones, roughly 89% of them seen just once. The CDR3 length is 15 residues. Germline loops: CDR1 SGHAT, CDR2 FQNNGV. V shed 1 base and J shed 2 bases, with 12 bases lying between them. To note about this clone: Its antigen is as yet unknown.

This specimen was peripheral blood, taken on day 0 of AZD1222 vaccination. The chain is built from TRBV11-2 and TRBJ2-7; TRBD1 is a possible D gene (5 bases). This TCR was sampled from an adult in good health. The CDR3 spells CASSLVDSQAYEQYF. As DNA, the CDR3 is TGTGCCAGCAGCTTAGTCGACAGTCAAGCCTACGAGCAGTACTTC.